This T cell receptor beta chain was profiled in a study of post-analysis software for immune sequencing data. Points from the study as a whole: TRBV5-6, TRBV5-1 and TRBV20-1 belonged to a set of roughly five TRBV segments that were more frequent in patients than controls.

A word on this clonotype: Its target is unknown.

Prepared TCR beta cDNA libraries contained unique molecular identifiers. TCRdb ran MiXCR on the PCR reads and lists one entry per CDR3 protein. Seen here are roughly 400,000 distinct CDR3 sequences, roughly 38% observed once, and the top ten hold around 8%. The CDR3 loop spans 12 amino acids. The germline CDR1 and CDR2 sequences are LNHNV and YYDKDF (reference sequence). Trimming cost V 1 base and J 8 bases, with 5 bases left between them. Sequenced input: blood. The chain employs TRBV15 and TRBJ1-4; no clear D gene. The sequence came from a girl under 10 years old with multiple sclerosis. CDR3 bases: TGTGCCACCAGCAGAGTAGCCGAAAAACTGTTTTTT. This gives the protein CATSRVAEKLFF. The whole variable domain, filled in from reference TRBV15 and TRBJ1-4, reads DAMVIQNPRYQVTQFGKPVTLSCSQTLNHNVMYWYQQKSSQAPKLLFHYYDKDFNNEADTPDNFQSRRPNTSFCFLDIRSPGLGDTAMYLCATSRVAEKLFFGSGTQLSVL.